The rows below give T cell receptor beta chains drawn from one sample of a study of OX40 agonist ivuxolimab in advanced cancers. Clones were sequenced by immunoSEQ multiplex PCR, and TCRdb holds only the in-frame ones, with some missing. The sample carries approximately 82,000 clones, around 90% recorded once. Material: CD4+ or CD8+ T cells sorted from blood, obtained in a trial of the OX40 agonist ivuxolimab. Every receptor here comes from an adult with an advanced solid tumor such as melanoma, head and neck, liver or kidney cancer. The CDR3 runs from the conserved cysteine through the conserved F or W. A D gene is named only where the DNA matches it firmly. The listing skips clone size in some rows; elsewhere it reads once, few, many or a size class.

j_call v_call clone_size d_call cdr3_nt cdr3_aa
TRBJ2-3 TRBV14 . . TGTGCCAGCAGCCGACTCACCCCTAGCGCCCATACGCAGTATTTT CASSRLTPSAHTQYF
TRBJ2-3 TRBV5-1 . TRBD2 TGCGCCAGCAGCTTGGAGGGCGGGAGGGACACAGATACGCAGTATTTT CASSLEGGRDTDTQYF
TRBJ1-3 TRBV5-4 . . TGTGCCAGCAGCTCGGACGGGGGTTTATTCGGTGGAAACACCATATATTTT CASSSDGGLFGGNTIYF
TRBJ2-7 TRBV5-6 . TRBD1 TGTGCCAGCAGCCCTAGGTTGACAGGGGGGCGGGAGCAGTACTTC CASSPRLTGGREQYF
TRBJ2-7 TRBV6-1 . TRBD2 TGTGCCAGCAGTGAAGGTCCGGGACTAGCGGGAGCTCCCTACGAGCAGTACTTC CASSEGPGLAGAPYEQYF
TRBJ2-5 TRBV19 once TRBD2 TGTGCCAGTAGTATCCTAGCGGGGGCGTATGAGACCCAGTACTTC CASSILAGAYETQYF
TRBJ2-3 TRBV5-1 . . TGCGCCAGCCAGGACGAAGGCACAGATACGCAGTATTTT CASQDEGTDTQYF
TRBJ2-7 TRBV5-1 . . TGCGCCAGCAGCTTGCTACAGGGTGCCTCCTACGAGCAGTACTTC CASSLLQGASYEQYF
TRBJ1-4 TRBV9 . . TGTGCCAGCAGCGATTCCGGGATACTTAATGAAAAACTGTTTTTT CASSDSGILNEKLFF
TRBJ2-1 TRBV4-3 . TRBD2 TGCGCCAGCAGCCAGACTAGCGGGAGCTCCTACAATGAGCAGTTCTTC CASSQTSGSSYNEQFF
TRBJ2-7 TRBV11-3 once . TGTGCCAGCAGCTCCCCTCTAGACCCCGAGCAGTACTTC CASSSPLDPEQYF
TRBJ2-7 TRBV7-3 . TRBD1 TGTGCCAGCAGCAAACCGGGACAGGGTCTACTGCAGTACTTC CASSKPGQGLLQYF
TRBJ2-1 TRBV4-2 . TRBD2 TGTGCCAGCAGCCAAGTAATACGGGGAGGGGAGCAGTTCTTC CASSQVIRGGEQFF
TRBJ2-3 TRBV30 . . TGTGCCTGGAGTGTACTAGCCAGCTACACAGATACGCAGTATTTT CAWSVLASYTDTQYF
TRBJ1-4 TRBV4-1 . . TGCGCCAGCAGCCAGGGATATACAACTAATGAAAAACTGTTTTTT CASSQGYTTNEKLFF
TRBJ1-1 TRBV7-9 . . TGTGCCAGCAGCAGTGGACAGTTCGAAGCTTTCTTT CASSSGQFEAFF
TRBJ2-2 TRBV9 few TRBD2 TGTGCCAGCAGCGTAAGCGGGAGATACGGGGAGCTGTTTTTT CASSVSGRYGELFF
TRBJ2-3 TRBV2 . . TGTGCCAGCAGTTTTACCGGGAGCACAGATACGCAGTATTTT CASSFTGSTDTQYF
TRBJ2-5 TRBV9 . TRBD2 TGTGCCAGCAGCCTACAGGCTAGCGGGAGTTGGGAGACCCAGTACTTC CASSLQASGSWETQYF
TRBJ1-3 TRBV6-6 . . TGTGCCAGCACCAACGAAGCTGGAAACACCATATATTTT CASTNEAGNTIYF
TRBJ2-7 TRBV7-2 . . TGTGCCAGCAACCCCAATGCGGGGGCCTCTACCTACGAGCAGTACTTC CASNPNAGASTYEQYF
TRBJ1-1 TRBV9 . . TGTGCCAGCAGCACCAACGCGGATTTGAACACTGAAGCTTTCTTT CASSTNADLNTEAFF
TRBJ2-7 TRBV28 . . TGTGCCAGCAGTTTTTGGGACACGACCTCCAGAGGGGGTTGGGTCGAGCAGTACTTC CASSFWDTTSRGGWVEQYF
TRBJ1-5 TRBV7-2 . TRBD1 TGTGCCAGCAGCTTAACGACAGGGAGCGGTCAGCCCCAGCATTTT CASSLTTGSGQPQHF
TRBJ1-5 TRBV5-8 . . TGTGCCAGCAGCCAACAGGGTCACCAGCCCCAGCATTTT CASSQQGHQPQHF
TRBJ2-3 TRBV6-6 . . TGTGCCAGCAGTCCCTCAAGGGGGGCCACAGATACGCAGTATTTT CASSPSRGATDTQYF
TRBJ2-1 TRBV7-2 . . TGTGCCAGCAGCTTGTGGACCCCCACCCAATACTACAATGAGCAGTTCTTC CASSLWTPTQYYNEQFF
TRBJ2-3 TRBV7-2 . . TGTGCCAGCAGCTTAAGGATTGGGGGCATCAGCACAGATACGCAGTATTTT CASSLRIGGISTDTQYF
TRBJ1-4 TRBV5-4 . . TGTGCCAGCAGCGATACAGGGAGGGCTGAAAAACTGTTTTTT CASSDTGRAEKLFF